These T cell receptor beta chains were read from a single sample in a study of T cells in Graves' hyperthyroidism and ophthalmopathy. MiXCR, applied by TCRdb to the multiplex PCR reads, yields one record per CDR3 protein. The data show fewer than 650,000 distinct CDR3 sequences, 40% to 55% seen once. Sequencing was performed on peripheral blood or thyroid tissue (not recorded which). The receptors here all came from an adult woman with Graves' disease, either hyperthyroidism or ophthalmopathy (not recorded which). Each CDR3 is given with its conserved first and last residue. A D gene is named only where the DNA matches it firmly. Not all rows give a size; the values are once, few, many and, for expanded clones, a class.

V gene: TRBV7-6; clone size: .; D gene: .; J gene: TRBJ2-7; CDR3 DNA: TGTGCCAGCAGCCCCCGACTAGGCGGCGAGTATCTCGAGCAGTACTTC; CDR3 protein: CASSPRLGGEYLEQYF
V gene: TRBV10-2; clone size: many; D gene: .; J gene: TRBJ1-6; CDR3 DNA: TGCGCCAGCAGGGGGACGAGTTCACCCCTCCACTTT; CDR3 protein: CASRGTSSPLHF
V gene: TRBV20-1; clone size: few; D gene: .; J gene: TRBJ1-2; CDR3 DNA: TGCAGTGCTAGAACCCGGGACACTTCCGGGGACGATGGCTACACCTTC; CDR3 protein: CSARTRDTSGDDGYTF
V gene: TRBV20-1; clone size: .; D gene: .; J gene: TRBJ2-7; CDR3 DNA: TGCAGTGCTAAGATGTCGACCGAGCAGTACTTC; CDR3 protein: CSAKMSTEQYF
V gene: TRBV2; clone size: .; D gene: .; J gene: TRBJ1-5; CDR3 DNA: TGTGCCAGCAGTGATACGGGTTCTCAGCCCCAGCATTTT; CDR3 protein: CASSDTGSQPQHF
V gene: TRBV20-1; clone size: many; D gene: TRBD1; J gene: TRBJ2-2; CDR3 DNA: TGCAGTGCTAGAGGGTTTGCCGGGACAGGGGTTGTGGCGAACACCGGGGAGCTGTTTTTT; CDR3 protein: CSARGFAGTGVVANTGELFF
V gene: TRBV29-1; clone size: few; D gene: .; J gene: TRBJ2-2; CDR3 DNA: TGCAGCGTTGGCGGCAGGTCGAACACCGGGGAGCTGTTTTTT; CDR3 protein: CSVGGRSNTGELFF
V gene: TRBV12-3/TRBV12-4; clone size: .; D gene: TRBD1; J gene: TRBJ2-5; CDR3 DNA: TGTGCCAGCAGCCGGGGACAGGGGGTAGAGACCCAGTACTTC; CDR3 protein: CASSRGQGVETQYF
V gene: TRBV6-1; clone size: many; D gene: .; J gene: TRBJ1-1; CDR3 DNA: TGTGCCACTGAGCCGGGACCTATGAACACTGAAGCTTTCTTT; CDR3 protein: CATEPGPMNTEAFF
V gene: TRBV11-1; clone size: few; D gene: TRBD1; J gene: TRBJ2-5; CDR3 DNA: TGTGCCAGCAGCTTAAGGGCGACAGGGGGCTTGGAGACCCAGTACTTC; CDR3 protein: CASSLRATGGLETQYF
V gene: TRBV5-1; clone size: many; D gene: .; J gene: TRBJ2-6; CDR3 DNA: TGCGCCAGCAGCTTGGCGGGAACTGGGGCCAACGTCCTGACTTTC; CDR3 protein: CASSLAGTGANVLTF
V gene: TRBV19; clone size: .; D gene: .; J gene: TRBJ1-5; CDR3 DNA: TGTGCCAGCCAAAAGGGGACGTATCAGCCCCAGCATTTT; CDR3 protein: CASQKGTYQPQHF
V gene: TRBV28; clone size: many; D gene: .; J gene: TRBJ1-6; CDR3 DNA: TGTGCCAGCAGGGGGCTTTGGAATTCACCCCTCCACTTT; CDR3 protein: CASRGLWNSPLHF
V gene: TRBV7-6; clone size: few; D gene: .; J gene: TRBJ2-5; CDR3 DNA: TGTGCCACCTCCCTTTTTAACCGAGAGACCCAGTACTTC; CDR3 protein: CATSLFNRETQYF
V gene: TRBV14; clone size: many; D gene: .; J gene: TRBJ1-3; CDR3 DNA: TGTGCCAGCAGCCAAGATGGAGGCATCTCTTTATTGCCTGGAAACACCATATATTTT; CDR3 protein: CASSQDGGISLLPGNTIYF
V gene: TRBV20-1; clone size: many; D gene: .; J gene: TRBJ2-2; CDR3 DNA: TGCAGTGCTAGAGATCTAACAAGCGGAAGAGGGGAGCTGTTTTTT; CDR3 protein: CSARDLTSGRGELFF
V gene: TRBV19; clone size: many; D gene: .; J gene: TRBJ2-6; CDR3 DNA: TGTGCCAGTAGTATAACCTCTGGGGCCAACGTCCTGACTTTC; CDR3 protein: CASSITSGANVLTF
V gene: TRBV4-2; clone size: .; D gene: TRBD1; J gene: TRBJ1-5; CDR3 DNA: TGTGCCAGCAGCCAAGATAGGGACAGCCTTAGGGAGCCCCAGCATTTT; CDR3 protein: CASSQDRDSLREPQHF
V gene: TRBV28; clone size: .; D gene: .; J gene: TRBJ1-4; CDR3 DNA: TGTGCCAGCCAACACGCAACTAATGAAAAACTGTTTTTT; CDR3 protein: CASQHATNEKLFF
V gene: TRBV7-9; clone size: .; D gene: TRBD1; J gene: TRBJ1-5; CDR3 DNA: TGTGCCAGCAGCCCCCCTTCGGGACAGGGGAGCAATCAGCCCCAGCATTTT; CDR3 protein: CASSPPSGQGSNQPQHF
V gene: TRBV7-3; clone size: many; D gene: TRBD1; J gene: TRBJ2-7; CDR3 DNA: TGTGCCAGCAGTCCGGGACAGGGACACGAGCAGTACTTC; CDR3 protein: CASSPGQGHEQYF
V gene: TRBV5-1; clone size: many; D gene: .; J gene: TRBJ2-7; CDR3 DNA: TGCGCCAGCAGCTTCGGTGATCACTACGAGCAGTACTTC; CDR3 protein: CASSFGDHYEQYF
V gene: TRBV20-1; clone size: .; D gene: .; J gene: TRBJ2-7; CDR3 DNA: TGCAGTGCTACCTCGCAGTGGTACTACGAGCAGTACTTC; CDR3 protein: CSATSQWYYEQYF
V gene: TRBV7-2; clone size: once; D gene: .; J gene: TRBJ2-2; CDR3 DNA: TGTGCCAGCAGCGGTATGAGGGTAATCCGCACCGGGGAGCTGTTTTTT; CDR3 protein: CASSGMRVIRTGELFF
V gene: TRBV10-3; clone size: .; D gene: .; J gene: TRBJ2-6; CDR3 DNA: TGTGCCATCCAACAGGGTGTGTCTGGGGCCAACGTCCTGACTTTC; CDR3 protein: CAIQQGVSGANVLTF
V gene: TRBV7-9; clone size: once; D gene: TRBD1; J gene: TRBJ1-1; CDR3 DNA: TGTGCCAGCGGGTCCGGGACAGGGCAGGCCTCGACTGAAGCTTTCTTT; CDR3 protein: CASGSGTGQASTEAFF
V gene: TRBV28; clone size: few; D gene: .; J gene: TRBJ1-5; CDR3 DNA: TGTGCCAGCAGTCGAAGTCAGGGCAGGTATCAGCCCCAGCATTTT; CDR3 protein: CASSRSQGRYQPQHF
V gene: TRBV25-1; clone size: few; D gene: .; J gene: TRBJ1-3; CDR3 DNA: TGTGCCAGCAGTGTATCGGGGACTGGAAACACCATATATTTT; CDR3 protein: CASSVSGTGNTIYF
V gene: TRBV6-2/TRBV6-3; clone size: many; D gene: .; J gene: TRBJ1-1; CDR3 DNA: TGTGCCAGCAGTTTGACCCGAGTCGCTGAAGCTTTCTTT; CDR3 protein: CASSLTRVAEAFF
V gene: TRBV20-1; clone size: once; D gene: .; J gene: TRBJ1-1; CDR3 DNA: TGCAGTGCTAGAGATCCGACGCTCGGGACGGGTACTGAAGCTTTCTTT; CDR3 protein: CSARDPTLGTGTEAFF
V gene: TRBV7-6; clone size: few; D gene: TRBD2; J gene: TRBJ2-7; CDR3 DNA: TGTGCCAGCAGCTTGCGACTAGCGGGAGGACACGAGCAGTACTTC; CDR3 protein: CASSLRLAGGHEQYF
V gene: TRBV11-2; clone size: .; D gene: TRBD1; J gene: TRBJ2-1; CDR3 DNA: TGTGCCAGCACCCCGTGGGCAGGGGGTGATGAGCAGTTCTTC; CDR3 protein: CASTPWAGGDEQFF
V gene: TRBV12-3/TRBV12-4; clone size: many; D gene: .; J gene: TRBJ2-7; CDR3 DNA: TGTGCCAGCAGTTTGGGGAATTGGCAGTACTTC; CDR3 protein: CASSLGNWQYF
V gene: TRBV20-1; clone size: .; D gene: .; J gene: TRBJ1-4; CDR3 DNA: TGCAGTGCCGGAGACAGGCTGTCAACTAATGAAAAACTGTCTTTT; CDR3 protein: CSAGDRLSTNEKLSF
V gene: TRBV30; clone size: .; D gene: .; J gene: TRBJ1-2; CDR3 DNA: TGTGCCTGGAGGGGTGGGCAGGGGATCGGCTACACCTTC; CDR3 protein: CAWRGGQGIGYTF
V gene: TRBV15; clone size: .; D gene: TRBD1; J gene: TRBJ2-5; CDR3 DNA: TGTGCCACCAGCAGAGTTCACAGGGGGCCAGAGACCCAGTACTTC; CDR3 protein: CATSRVHRGPETQYF
V gene: TRBV7-8; clone size: few; D gene: .; J gene: TRBJ1-4; CDR3 DNA: TGTGCCAGCAGCCCTACCAGAACAAATGAAAAACTGTTTTTT; CDR3 protein: CASSPTRTNEKLFF
V gene: TRBV6-5; clone size: .; D gene: .; J gene: TRBJ2-7; CDR3 DNA: TGTGCCAGCAGCCGCAAGAACCCAACGGACTACGAGCAGTACTTC; CDR3 protein: CASSRKNPTDYEQYF
V gene: TRBV20-1; clone size: .; D gene: .; J gene: TRBJ2-7; CDR3 DNA: TGCAGTGCTCAACTCGGGGGCGAGCAGTACTTC; CDR3 protein: CSAQLGGEQYF
V gene: TRBV10-2; clone size: many; D gene: .; J gene: TRBJ2-6; CDR3 DNA: TGCGCCAGCGGGACAGCGGGTTCTTCTGGGGCCAACGTCCTGACTTTC; CDR3 protein: CASGTAGSSGANVLTF
V gene: TRBV7-6; clone size: few; D gene: .; J gene: TRBJ2-7; CDR3 DNA: TGTGCCAGCAGCTTAACTGGGACGGACGAGCAGTACTTC; CDR3 protein: CASSLTGTDEQYF
V gene: TRBV20-1; clone size: many; D gene: .; J gene: TRBJ1-1; CDR3 DNA: TGCAGTGCTACCGGAACACTCCACACTGAAGCTTTCTTT; CDR3 protein: CSATGTLHTEAFF
V gene: TRBV7-6; clone size: once; D gene: .; J gene: TRBJ2-5; CDR3 DNA: TGTGCCAGCAGCTTAGCGCGAGGGAAAGAGACCCAGTACTTC; CDR3 protein: CASSLARGKETQYF
V gene: TRBV14; clone size: few; D gene: .; J gene: TRBJ1-6; CDR3 DNA: TGTGCCAGCAGCCAAGTAAGCCGCAATAATTCACCCCTCCACTTT; CDR3 protein: CASSQVSRNNSPLHF
V gene: TRBV7-2; clone size: .; D gene: .; J gene: TRBJ1-5; CDR3 DNA: TGTGCCAGCAGCCAGGTCCCCCGAGGGCGTAGCAATCAGCCCCAGCATTTT; CDR3 protein: CASSQVPRGRSNQPQHF
V gene: TRBV25-1; clone size: .; D gene: .; J gene: TRBJ2-7; CDR3 DNA: TGTGCCAGCAGCCCCGCCGTCCCCATGTCATACGAGCAGTACTTC; CDR3 protein: CASSPAVPMSYEQYF
V gene: TRBV2; clone size: many; D gene: .; J gene: TRBJ1-1; CDR3 DNA: TGTGCCAGCAGTGAGGGTGGGGGGACTGAAGCTTTCTTT; CDR3 protein: CASSEGGGTEAFF
V gene: TRBV7-9; clone size: .; D gene: TRBD2; J gene: TRBJ2-5; CDR3 DNA: TGTGCCAGCAGCCCTAGAGGGGGGGCGACTAGCGGCCCGCAAGAGACCCAGTACTTC; CDR3 protein: CASSPRGGATSGPQETQYF